Reported below is one T cell receptor (beta chain). Its antigen is unknown. Trimming stripped 1 base from V and 3 bases from J, with 12 bases between. The germline CDR1 and CDR2 sequences are SEHNR and FQNEAQ (reference sequence). The CDR3 sequence is 16 residues long. The data stem from a study of CD8+ T cells in alopecia areata. Notes on the study in general: While tofacitinib was given, many expanded lesional clones persisted in scalp and blood.

TCR sequencing used cDNA made by reverse transcription of extracted RNA. Data came from immunoSEQ multiplex PCR; TCRdb stores just in-frame clones and leaves some out. The sample has about 210,000 clones; more than 30% are singletons. Stated treatment: oral pan-JAK inhibitor, 5-10 mg twice daily. V gene TRBV7-9 combines with J gene TRBJ1-4; the D is unclear. The sequence was collected from a human donor with alopecia areata. Sequencing used CD4+ T cells sorted from blood, obtained at roughly week 30, from a patient treated with tofacitinib. In nucleotides, the CDR3 is TGTGCCAGCAGCTTAGGAACGCCGTTATCTAATGAAAAACTGTTTTTT. Translated: CASSLGTPLSNEKLFF. Variable domain in full (rest from reference TRBV7-9 and TRBJ1-4): DTGVSQNPRHKITKRGQNVTFRCDPISEHNRLYWYRQTLGQGPEFLTYFQNEAQLEKSRLLSDRFSAERPKGSFSTLEIQRTEQGDSAMYLCASSLGTPLSNEKLFFGSGTQLSVL.